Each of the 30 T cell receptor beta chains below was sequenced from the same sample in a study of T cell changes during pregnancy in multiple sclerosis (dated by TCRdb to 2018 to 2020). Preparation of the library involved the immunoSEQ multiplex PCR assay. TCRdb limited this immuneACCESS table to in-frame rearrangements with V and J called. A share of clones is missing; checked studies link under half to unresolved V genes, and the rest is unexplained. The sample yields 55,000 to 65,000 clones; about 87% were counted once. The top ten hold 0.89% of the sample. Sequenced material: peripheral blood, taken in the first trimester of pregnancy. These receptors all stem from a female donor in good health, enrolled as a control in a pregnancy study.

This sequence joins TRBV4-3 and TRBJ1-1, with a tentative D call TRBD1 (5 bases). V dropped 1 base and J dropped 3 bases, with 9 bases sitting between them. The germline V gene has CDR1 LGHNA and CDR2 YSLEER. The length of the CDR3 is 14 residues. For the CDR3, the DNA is TGCGCCAGCAGCCAAGTGGCCAGGGACACTGAAGCTTTCTTT. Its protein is CASSQVARDTEAFF.

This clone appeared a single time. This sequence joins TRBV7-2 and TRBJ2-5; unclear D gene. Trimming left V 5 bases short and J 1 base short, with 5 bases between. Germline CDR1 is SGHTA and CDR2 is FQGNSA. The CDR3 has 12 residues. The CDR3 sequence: CASSRSQETQYF. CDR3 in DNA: TGTGCCAGCAGCCGTTCCCAAGAGACCCAGTACTTC.

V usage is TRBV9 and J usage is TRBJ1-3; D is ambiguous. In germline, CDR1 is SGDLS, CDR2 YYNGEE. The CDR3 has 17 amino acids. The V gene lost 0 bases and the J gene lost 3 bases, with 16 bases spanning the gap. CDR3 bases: TGTGCCAGCAGCGTAGAGCCCCTCCTGGGCCATGGAAACACCATATATTTT. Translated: CASSVEPLLGHGNTIYF.

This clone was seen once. CDR3 sequence reads: CASSVDRSYNEQFF. In DNA form, the CDR3 reads TGTGCCAGCAGCGTGGACAGGTCTTACAATGAGCAGTTCTTC. The rearrangement joins TRBV9 to TRBJ2-1, with 7 bases lining up with TRBD1. This CDR3 has 14 residues. Germline-derived CDR1 and CDR2 are SGDLS and YYNGEE. The V gene end was trimmed by 2 bases and the J gene end by 4 bases; junction bases not matched to a gene: 3.

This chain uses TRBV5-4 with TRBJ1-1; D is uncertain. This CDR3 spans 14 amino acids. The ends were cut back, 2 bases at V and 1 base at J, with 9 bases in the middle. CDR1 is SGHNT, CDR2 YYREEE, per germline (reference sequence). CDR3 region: CASSFSAGNTEAFF. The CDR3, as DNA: TGTGCCAGCAGCTTTTCGGCAGGGAACACTGAAGCTTTCTTT.

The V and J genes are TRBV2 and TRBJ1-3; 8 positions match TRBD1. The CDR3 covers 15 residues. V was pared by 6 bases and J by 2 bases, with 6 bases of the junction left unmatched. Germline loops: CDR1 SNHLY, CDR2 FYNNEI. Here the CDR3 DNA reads TGTGCCAGCAGATCCACAGGGGGTCCTGGAAACACCATATATTTT. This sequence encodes CASRSTGGPGNTIYF.

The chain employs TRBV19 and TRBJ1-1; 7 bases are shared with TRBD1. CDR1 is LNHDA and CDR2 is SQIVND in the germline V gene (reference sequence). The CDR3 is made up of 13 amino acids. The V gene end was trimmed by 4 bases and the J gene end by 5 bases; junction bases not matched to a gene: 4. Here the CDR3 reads CASSTDRDTEAFF. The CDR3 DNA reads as TGTGCCAGTAGTACAGACAGGGATACTGAAGCTTTCTTT.

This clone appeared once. In nucleotides, the CDR3 is TGTGCCTGGAGTGTAGGACAGGGAGGTAATTCACCCCTCCACTTT. Translated: CAWSVGQGGNSPLHF. This chain connects TRBV30 to TRBJ1-6, with 8 bases fitting TRBD1. The ends lost 0 bases at V and 6 bases at J; junction bases unmatched: 4. Germline V CDR1 and CDR2: GTSNPN, SVGIG (reference sequence). There are 15 residues in the CDR3.

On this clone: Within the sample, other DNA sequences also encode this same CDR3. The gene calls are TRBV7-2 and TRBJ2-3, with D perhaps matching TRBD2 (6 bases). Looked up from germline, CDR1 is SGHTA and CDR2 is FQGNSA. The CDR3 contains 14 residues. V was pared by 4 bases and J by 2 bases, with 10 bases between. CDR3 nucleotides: TGTGCCAGCAGCTCGGGACTCTACACAGATACGCAGTATTTT. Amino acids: CASSSGLYTDTQYF.

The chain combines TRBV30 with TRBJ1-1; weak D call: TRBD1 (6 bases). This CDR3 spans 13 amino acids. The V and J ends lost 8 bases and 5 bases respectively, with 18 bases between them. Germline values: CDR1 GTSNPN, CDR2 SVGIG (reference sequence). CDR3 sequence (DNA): TGTGCCGGGACACAGGGCCCTGGGACTGAAGCTTTCTTT. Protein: CAGTQGPGTEAFF.

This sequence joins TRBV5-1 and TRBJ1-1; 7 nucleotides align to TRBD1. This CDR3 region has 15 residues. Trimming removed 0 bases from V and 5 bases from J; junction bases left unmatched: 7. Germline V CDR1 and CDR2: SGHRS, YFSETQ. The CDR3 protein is CASSLDKGARTEAFF. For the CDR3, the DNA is TGCGCCAGCAGCTTGGATAAGGGGGCCCGAACTGAAGCTTTCTTT.

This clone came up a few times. The CDR3 loop reads CASTEHTGDTIYF. As DNA, the CDR3 is TGTGCCAGCACCGAACACACGGGGGACACCATATATTTT. The V call is TRBV11-2, the J call TRBJ1-3; perhaps TRBD1 as D (5 bases). The germline V and J ends were trimmed by 7 bases and 8 bases, with 15 bases remaining between them. The CDR3 totals 13 residues. CDR1 and CDR2 (germline): SGHAT, FQNNGV.

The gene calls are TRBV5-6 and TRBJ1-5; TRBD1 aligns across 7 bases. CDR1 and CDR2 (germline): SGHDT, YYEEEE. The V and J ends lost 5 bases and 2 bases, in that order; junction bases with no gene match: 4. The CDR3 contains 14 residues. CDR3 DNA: TGTGCCAGCAGTCGCGACAGGGGCAATCAGCCCCAGCATTTT. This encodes CASSRDRGNQPQHF.

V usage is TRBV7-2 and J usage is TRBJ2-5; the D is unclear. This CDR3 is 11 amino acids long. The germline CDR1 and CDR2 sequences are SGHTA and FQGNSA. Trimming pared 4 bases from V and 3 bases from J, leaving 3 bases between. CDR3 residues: CASSSKETQYF. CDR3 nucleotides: TGTGCCAGCAGCTCCAAAGAGACCCAGTACTTC.

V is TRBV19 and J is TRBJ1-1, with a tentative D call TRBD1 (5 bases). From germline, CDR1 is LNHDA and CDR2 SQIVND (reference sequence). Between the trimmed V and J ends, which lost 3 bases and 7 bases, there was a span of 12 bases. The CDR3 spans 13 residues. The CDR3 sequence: CASSISRDDEAFF. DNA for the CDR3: TGTGCCAGTAGTATCTCCAGGGATGATGAAGCTTTCTTT.

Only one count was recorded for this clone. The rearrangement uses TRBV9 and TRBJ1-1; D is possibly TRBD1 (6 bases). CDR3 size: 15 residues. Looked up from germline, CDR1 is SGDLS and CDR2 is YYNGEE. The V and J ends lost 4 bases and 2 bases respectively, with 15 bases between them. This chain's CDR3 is CASSTLGGGNTEAFF. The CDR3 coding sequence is TGTGCCAGCAGCACCTTAGGGGGGGGCAACACTGAAGCTTTCTTT. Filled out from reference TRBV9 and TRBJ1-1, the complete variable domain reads DSGVTQTPKHLITATGQRVTLRCSPRSGDLSVYWYQQSLDQGLQFLIQYYNGEERAKGNILERFSAQQFPDLHSELNLSSLELGDSALYFCASSTLGGGNTEAFFGQGTRLTVV.

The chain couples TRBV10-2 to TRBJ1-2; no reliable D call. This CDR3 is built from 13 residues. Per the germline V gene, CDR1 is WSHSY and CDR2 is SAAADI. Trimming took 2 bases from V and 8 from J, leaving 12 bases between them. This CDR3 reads CASSEKEDWGYTF. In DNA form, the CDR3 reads TGCGCCAGCAGTGAGAAGGAGGATTGGGGCTACACCTTC.

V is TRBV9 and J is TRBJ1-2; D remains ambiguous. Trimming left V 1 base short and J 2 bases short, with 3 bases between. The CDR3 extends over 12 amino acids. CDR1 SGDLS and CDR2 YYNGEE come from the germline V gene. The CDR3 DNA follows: TGTGCCAGCAGCGTACGGAACTATGGCTACACCTTC. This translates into CASSVRNYGYTF.

CDR3 residues: CASSTQSRGGHEKLFF. In DNA, the CDR3 is TGTGCCAGTAGTACCCAATCGAGGGGGGGCCATGAAAAACTGTTTTTT. The genes are TRBV19 and TRBJ1-4; perhaps TRBD1 as D (6 bases). With 4 bases removed from V and 6 bases from J, the gap between germline ends came to 18 bases. The germline V gene has CDR1 LNHDA and CDR2 SQIVND (reference sequence). This CDR3 is built from 16 residues.

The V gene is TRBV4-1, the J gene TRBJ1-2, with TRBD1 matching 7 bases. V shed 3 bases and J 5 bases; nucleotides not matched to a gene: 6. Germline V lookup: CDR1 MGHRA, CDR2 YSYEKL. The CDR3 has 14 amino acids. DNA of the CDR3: TGCGCCAGCAGCCACGCGGGACAGTTATATGGCTACACCTTC. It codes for CASSHAGQLYGYTF.

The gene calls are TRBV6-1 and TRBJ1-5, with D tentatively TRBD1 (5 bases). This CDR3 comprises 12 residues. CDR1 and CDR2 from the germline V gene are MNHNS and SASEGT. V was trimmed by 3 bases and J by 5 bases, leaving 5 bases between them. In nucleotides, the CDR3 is TGTGCCAGCAGTGACAGGGATCAGCCCCAGCATTTT. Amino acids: CASSDRDQPQHF.

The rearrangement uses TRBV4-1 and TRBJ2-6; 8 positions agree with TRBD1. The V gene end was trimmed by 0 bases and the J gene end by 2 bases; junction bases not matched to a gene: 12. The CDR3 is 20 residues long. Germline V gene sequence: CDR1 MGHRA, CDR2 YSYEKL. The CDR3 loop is CASSQDAFGQGDPGANVLTF. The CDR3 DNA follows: TGCGCCAGCAGCCAAGACGCATTTGGACAGGGTGATCCTGGGGCCAACGTCCTGACTTTC.

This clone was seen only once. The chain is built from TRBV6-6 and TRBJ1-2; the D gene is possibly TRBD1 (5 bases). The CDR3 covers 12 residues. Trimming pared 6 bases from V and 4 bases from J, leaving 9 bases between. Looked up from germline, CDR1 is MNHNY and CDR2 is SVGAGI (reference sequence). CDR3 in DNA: TGTGCCAGCAGCCCAAGGGGCTATGGCTACACCTTC. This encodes CASSPRGYGYTF.

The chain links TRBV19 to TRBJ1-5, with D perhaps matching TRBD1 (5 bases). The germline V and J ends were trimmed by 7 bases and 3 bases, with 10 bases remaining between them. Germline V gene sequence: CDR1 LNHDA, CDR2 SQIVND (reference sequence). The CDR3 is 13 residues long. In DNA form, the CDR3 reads TGTGCCAGTAATAGACAGCTCAATCAGCCCCAGCATTTT. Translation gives CASNRQLNQPQHF.

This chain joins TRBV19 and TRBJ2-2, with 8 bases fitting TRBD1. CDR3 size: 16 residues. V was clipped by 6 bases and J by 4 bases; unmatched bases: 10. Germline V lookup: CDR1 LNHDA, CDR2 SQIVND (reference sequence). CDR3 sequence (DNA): TGTGCCAGTAGAACTCGGACAGGGACATTCACCGGGGAGCTGTTTTTT. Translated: CASRTRTGTFTGELFF.

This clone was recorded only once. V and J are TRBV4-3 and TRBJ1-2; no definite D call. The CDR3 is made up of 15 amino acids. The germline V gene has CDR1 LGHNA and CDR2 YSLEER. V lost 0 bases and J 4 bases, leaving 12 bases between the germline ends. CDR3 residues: CASSQEFSSVYGYTF. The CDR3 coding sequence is TGCGCCAGCAGCCAAGAGTTCAGCAGCGTCTATGGCTACACCTTC.

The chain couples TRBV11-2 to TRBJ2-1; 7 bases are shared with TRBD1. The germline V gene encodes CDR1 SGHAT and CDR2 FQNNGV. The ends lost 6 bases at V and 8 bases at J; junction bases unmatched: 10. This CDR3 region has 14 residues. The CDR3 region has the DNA TGTGCCAGCAGACGACAGGGCCGAAGAGATGAGCAGTTCTTC. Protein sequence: CASRRQGRRDEQFF.

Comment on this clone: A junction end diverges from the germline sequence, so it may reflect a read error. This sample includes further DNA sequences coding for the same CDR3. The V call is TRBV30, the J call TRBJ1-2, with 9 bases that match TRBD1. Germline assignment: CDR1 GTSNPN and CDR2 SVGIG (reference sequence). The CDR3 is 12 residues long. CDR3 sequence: CAWSTGGHGYTF. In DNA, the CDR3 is TGCGCCTGGAGTACAGGGGGCCATGGCTACACCTTC.

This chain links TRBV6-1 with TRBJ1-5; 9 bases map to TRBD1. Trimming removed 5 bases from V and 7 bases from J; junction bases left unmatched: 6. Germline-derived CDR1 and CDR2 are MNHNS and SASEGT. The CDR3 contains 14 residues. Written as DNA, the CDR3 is TGTGCCAGCAGTAACGGACAGGGGAGGCAGCCCCAGCATTTT. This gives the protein CASSNGQGRQPQHF.

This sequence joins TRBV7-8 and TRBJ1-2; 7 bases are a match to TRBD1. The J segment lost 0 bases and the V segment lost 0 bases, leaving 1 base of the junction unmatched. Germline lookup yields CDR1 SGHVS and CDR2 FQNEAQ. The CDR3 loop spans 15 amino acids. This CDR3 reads CASSLAGGANYGYTF. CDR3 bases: TGTGCCAGCAGCTTAGCAGGGGGCGCTAACTATGGCTACACCTTC.